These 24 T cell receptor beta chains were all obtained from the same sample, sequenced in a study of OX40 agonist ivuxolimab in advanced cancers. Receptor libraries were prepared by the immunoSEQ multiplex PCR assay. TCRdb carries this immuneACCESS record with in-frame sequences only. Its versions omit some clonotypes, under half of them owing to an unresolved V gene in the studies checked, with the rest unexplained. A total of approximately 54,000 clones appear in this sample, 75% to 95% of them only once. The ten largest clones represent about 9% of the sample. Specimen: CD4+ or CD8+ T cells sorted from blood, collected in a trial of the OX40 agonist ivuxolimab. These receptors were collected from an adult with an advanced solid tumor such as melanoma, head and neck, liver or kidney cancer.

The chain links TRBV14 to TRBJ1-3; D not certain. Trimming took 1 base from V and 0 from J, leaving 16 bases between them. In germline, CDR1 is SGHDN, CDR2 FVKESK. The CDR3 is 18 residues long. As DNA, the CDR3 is TGTGCCAGCAGCCAAGGAGGGAGGCACCCGAGCTCTGGAAACACCATATATTTT. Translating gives CASSQGGRHPSSGNTIYF.

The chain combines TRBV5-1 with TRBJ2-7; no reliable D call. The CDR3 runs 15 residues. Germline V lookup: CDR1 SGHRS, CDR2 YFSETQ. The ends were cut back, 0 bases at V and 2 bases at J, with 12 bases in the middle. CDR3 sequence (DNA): TGCGCCAGCAGCTTGGATCGGTTTGGCCCCTACGAGCAGTACTTC. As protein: CASSLDRFGPYEQYF.

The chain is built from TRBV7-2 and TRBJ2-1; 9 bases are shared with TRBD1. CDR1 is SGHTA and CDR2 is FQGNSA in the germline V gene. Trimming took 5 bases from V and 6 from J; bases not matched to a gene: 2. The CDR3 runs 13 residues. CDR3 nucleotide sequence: TGTGCCAGCAGCCTGACAGGGGGCAATGAGCAGTTCTTC. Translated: CASSLTGGNEQFF. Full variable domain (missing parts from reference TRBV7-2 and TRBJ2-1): GAGVSQSPSNKVTEKGKDVELRCDPISGHTALYWYRQSLGQGLEFLIYFQGNSAPDKSGLPSDRFSAERTGGSVSTLTIQRTQQEDSAVYLCASSLTGGNEQFFGPGTRLTVL.

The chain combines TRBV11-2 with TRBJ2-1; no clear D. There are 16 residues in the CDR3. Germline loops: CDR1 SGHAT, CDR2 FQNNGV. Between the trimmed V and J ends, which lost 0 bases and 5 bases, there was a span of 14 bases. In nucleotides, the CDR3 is TGTGCCAGCAGCTTAGATCTTACTGGGTGGAACAATGAGCAGTTCTTC. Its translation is CASSLDLTGWNNEQFF.

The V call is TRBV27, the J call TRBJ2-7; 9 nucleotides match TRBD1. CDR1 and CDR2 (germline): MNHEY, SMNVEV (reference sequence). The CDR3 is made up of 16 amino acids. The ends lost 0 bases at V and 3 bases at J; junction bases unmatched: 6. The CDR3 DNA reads TGTGCCAGCAGTTTATCGGCCCAGGGACAGGGCTACGAGCAGTACTTC. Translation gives CASSLSAQGQGYEQYF.

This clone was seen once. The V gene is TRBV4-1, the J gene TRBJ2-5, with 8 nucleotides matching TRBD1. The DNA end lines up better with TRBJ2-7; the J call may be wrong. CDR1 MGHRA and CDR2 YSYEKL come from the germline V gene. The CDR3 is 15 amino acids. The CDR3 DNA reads TGCGCCAGCAGCCTTGGACAGGGCGAGTCCTACGAGCAGTACTTC. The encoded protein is CASSLGQGESYEQYF.

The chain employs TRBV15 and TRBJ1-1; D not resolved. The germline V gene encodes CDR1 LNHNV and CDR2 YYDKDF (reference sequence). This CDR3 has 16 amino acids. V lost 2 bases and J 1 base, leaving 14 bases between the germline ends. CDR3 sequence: CATSRPGGKGNTEAFF. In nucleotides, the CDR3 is TGTGCCACCAGCAGACCTGGAGGGAAGGGGAACACTGAAGCTTTCTTT.

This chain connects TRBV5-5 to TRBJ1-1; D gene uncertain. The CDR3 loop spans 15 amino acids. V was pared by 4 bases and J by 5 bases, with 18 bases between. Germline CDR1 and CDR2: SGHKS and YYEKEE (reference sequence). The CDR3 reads CASSPLIGPGTEAFF. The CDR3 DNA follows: TGTGCCAGCAGCCCGCTCATAGGACCGGGGACTGAAGCTTTCTTT.

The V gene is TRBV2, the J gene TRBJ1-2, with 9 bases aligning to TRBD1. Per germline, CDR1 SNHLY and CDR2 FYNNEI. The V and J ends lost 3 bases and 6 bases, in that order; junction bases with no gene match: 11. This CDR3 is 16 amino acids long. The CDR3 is CASSDMGQGEMDGYTF. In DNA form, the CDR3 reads TGTGCCAGCAGTGACATGGGACAGGGCGAAATGGATGGCTACACCTTC.

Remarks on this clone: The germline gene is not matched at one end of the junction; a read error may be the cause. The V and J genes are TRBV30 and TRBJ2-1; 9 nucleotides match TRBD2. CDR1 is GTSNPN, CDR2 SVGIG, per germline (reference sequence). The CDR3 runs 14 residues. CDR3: CAWSLIAGENGQFF. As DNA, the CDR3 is TGTGCCTGGAGTCTTATAGCGGGAGAGAATGGGCAGTTCTTC.

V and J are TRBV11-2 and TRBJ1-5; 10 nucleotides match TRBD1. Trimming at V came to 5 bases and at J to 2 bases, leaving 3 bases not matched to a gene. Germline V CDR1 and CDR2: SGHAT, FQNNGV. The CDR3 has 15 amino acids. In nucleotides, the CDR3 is TGTGCCAGCAGCCCCGGGACAGGGGGCAATCAGCCCCAGCATTTT. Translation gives CASSPGTGGNQPQHF.

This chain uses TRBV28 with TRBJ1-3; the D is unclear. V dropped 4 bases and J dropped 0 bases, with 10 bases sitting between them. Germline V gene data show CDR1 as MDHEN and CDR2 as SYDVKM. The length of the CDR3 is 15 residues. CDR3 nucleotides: TGTGCCAGCAGTTCTGACGGGAACTCTGGAAACACCATATATTTT. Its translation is CASSSDGNSGNTIYF.

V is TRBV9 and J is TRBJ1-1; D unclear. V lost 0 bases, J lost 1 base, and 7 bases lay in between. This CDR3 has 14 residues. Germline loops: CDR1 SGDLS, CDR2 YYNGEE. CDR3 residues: CASSVGGSNTEAFF. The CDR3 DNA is TGTGCCAGCAGCGTAGGTGGCTCGAACACTGAAGCTTTCTTT.

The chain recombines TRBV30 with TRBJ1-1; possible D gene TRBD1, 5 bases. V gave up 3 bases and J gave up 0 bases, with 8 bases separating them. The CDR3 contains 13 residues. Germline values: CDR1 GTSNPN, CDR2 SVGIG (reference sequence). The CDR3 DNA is TGTGCCTGGAGGGACACTTTGAACACTGAAGCTTTCTTT. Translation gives CAWRDTLNTEAFF.

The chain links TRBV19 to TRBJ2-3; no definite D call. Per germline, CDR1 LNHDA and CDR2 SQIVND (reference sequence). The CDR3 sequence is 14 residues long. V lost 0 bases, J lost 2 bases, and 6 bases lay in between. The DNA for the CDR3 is TGTGCCAGTAGTATAGAGCGGTACACAGATACGCAGTATTTT. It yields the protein CASSIERYTDTQYF.

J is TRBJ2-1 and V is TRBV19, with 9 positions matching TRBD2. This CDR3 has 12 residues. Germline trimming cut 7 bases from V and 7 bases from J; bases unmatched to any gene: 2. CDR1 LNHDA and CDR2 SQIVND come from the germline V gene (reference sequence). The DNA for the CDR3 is TGTGCCAGTACTAGCGGGAATAATGAGCAGTTCTTC. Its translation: CASTSGNNEQFF.

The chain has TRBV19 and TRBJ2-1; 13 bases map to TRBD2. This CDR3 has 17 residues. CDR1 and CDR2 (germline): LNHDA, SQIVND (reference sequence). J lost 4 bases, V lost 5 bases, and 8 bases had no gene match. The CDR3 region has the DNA TGTGCCAGTAGTCCAAGGACTAGCGGGGGCCTTTACAATGAGCAGTTCTTC. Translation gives CASSPRTSGGLYNEQFF.

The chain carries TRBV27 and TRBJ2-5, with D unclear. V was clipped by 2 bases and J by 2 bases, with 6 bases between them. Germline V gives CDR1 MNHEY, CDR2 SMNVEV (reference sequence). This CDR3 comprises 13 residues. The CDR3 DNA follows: TGTGCCAGCAGTTTAGGGTCTCAAGAGACCCAGTACTTC. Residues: CASSLGSQETQYF.

DNA of the CDR3: TGTGCCAGCAGTCCCTCGGGCGGGTACTCCTACGAGCAGTACTTC. This sequence encodes CASSPSGGYSYEQYF. The chain carries TRBV6-5 and TRBJ2-7, with D possibly being TRBD2 (5 bases). CDR1 and CDR2 (germline): MNHEY, SVGAGI. V was clipped by 5 bases and J by 0 bases, with 14 bases between them. This CDR3 region has 15 residues.

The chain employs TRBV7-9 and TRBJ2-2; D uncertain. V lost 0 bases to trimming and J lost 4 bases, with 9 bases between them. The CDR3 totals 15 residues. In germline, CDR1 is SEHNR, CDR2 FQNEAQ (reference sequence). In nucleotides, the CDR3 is TGTGCCAGCAGCTTAGCTACCTCGGTCACCGGGGAGCTGTTTTTT. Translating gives CASSLATSVTGELFF.

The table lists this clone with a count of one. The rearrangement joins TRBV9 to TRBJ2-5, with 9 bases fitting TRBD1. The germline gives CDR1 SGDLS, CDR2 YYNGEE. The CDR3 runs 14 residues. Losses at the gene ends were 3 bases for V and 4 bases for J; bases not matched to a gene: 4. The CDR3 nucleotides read TGTGCCAGCAGCGACTTGGACAGGGGAGAGACCCAGTACTTC. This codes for CASSDLDRGETQYF.

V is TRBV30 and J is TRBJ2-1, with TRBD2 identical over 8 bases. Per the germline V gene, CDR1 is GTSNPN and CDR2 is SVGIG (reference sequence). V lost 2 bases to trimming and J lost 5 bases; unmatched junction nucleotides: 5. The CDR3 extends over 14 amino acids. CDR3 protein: CAWSPSGSDNEQFF. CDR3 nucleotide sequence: TGTGCCTGGAGTCCGAGCGGGAGCGACAATGAGCAGTTCTTC.

The DNA of the CDR3 is TGTGCCAGCAGCTGGGGACAGGGGGCCAGAAATAGCAATCAGCCCCAGCATTTT. It is translated as CASSWGQGARNSNQPQHF. The V gene is TRBV5-6, the J gene TRBJ1-5; TRBD1 matches 12 bases. This CDR3 has 18 residues. Germline loops: CDR1 SGHDT, CDR2 YYEEEE. J was trimmed by 0 bases and V by 3 bases; bases with no gene match: 7.

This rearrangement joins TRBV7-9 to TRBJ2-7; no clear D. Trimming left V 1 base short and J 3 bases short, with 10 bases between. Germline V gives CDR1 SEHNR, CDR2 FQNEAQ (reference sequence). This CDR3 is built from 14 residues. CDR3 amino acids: CASSLEGQNYEQYF. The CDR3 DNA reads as TGTGCCAGCAGCTTAGAAGGGCAGAACTACGAGCAGTACTTC.